This T cell receptor (beta chain) is drawn from a study of identical twins. Overall study findings and caveats: In cord blood, abundant beta clonotypes had fewer insertions; memory showed no trend. Surplus twin overlap in beta out-of-frame sequences was less pronounced.

Template switching supplied a universal primer site; unique molecular identifiers were carried on the cDNA. TCRdb ran MiXCR on the 5' RACE reads and lists one entry per CDR3 protein. Of roughly 1.6 million distinct CDR3 sequences in the sample, 32% were seen once. This clonotype was detected only a few times. Its cognate antigen is unknown. The V end lost 2 bases, the J end lost 4 bases, and 6 bases lay between the germline ends. CDR3 length: 13 amino acids. Germline lookup yields CDR1 MDHEN and CDR2 SYDVKM. The chain has TRBV28 and TRBJ1-3; possible D gene TRBD1, 6 bases. The sequenced material came from cord blood. The TCR sequence derives from a newborn girl in good health. CDR3 DNA: TGTGCCAGCAGTTTAGGACAGGGAAACACCATATATTTT. Translation: CASSLGQGNTIYF. The entire variable domain, with the rest obtained from reference TRBV28 and TRBJ1-3, is as follows: DVKVTQSSRYLVKRTGEKVFLECVQDMDHENMFWYRQDPGLGLRLIYFSYDVKMKEKGDIPEGYSVSREKKERFSLILESASTNQTSMYLCASSLGQGNTIYFGEGSWLTVV.